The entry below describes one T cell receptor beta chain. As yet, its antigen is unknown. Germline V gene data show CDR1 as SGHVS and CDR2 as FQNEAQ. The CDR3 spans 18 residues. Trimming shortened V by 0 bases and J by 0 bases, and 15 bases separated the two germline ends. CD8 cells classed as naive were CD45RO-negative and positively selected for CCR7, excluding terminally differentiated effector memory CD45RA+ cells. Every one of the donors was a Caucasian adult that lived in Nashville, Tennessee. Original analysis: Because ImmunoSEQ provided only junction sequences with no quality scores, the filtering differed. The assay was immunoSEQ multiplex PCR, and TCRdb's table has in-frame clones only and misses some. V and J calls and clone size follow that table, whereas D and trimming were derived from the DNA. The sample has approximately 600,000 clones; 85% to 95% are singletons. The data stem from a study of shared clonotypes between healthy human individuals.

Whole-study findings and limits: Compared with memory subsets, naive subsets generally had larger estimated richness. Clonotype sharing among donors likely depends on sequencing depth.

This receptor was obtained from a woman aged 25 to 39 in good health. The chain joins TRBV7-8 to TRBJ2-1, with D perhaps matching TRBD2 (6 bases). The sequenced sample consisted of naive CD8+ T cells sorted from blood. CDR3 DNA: TGTGCCAGCAGCTTAGCAGGGCTAGCGCTGAGCTCCTACAATGAGCAGTTCTTC. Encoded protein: CASSLAGLALSSYNEQFF.